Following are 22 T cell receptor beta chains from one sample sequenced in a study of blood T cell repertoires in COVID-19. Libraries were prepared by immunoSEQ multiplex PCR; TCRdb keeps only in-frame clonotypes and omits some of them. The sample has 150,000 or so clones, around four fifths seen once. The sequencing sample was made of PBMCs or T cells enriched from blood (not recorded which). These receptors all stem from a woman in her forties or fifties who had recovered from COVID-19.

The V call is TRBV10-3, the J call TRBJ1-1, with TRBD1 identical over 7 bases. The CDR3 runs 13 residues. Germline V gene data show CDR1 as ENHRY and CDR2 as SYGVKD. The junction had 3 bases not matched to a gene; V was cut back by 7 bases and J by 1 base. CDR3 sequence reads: CAIKGQQNTEAFF. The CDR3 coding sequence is TGTGCCATCAAGGGACAGCAGAACACTGAAGCTTTCTTT.

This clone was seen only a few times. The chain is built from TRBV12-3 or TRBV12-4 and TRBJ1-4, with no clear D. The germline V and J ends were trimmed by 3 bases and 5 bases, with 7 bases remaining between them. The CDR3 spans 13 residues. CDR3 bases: TGTGCCAGCAGTTTGGCTGAAAATGAAAAACTGTTTTTT. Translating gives CASSLAENEKLFF.

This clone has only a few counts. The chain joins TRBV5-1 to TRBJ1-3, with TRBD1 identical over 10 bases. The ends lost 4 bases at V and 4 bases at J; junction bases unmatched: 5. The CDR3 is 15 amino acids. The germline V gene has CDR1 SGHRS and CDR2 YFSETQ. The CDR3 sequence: CASSPGTGAGNTIYF. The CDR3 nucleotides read TGCGCCAGCAGCCCCGGGACAGGGGCCGGAAACACCATATATTTT.

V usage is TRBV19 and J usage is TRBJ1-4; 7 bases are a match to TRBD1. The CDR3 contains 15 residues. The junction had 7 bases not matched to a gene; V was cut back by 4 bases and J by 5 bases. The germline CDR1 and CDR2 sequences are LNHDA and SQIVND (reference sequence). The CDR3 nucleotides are TGTGCCAGTAGTACCTACCGGGACAGAAATGAAAAACTGTTTTTT. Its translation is CASSTYRDRNEKLFF. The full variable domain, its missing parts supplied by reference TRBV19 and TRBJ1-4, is DGGITQSPKYLFRKEGQNVTLSCEQNLNHDAMYWYRQDPGQGLRLIYYSQIVNDFQKGDIAEGYSVSREKKESFPLTVTSAQKNPTAFYLCASSTYRDRNEKLFFGSGTQLSVL.

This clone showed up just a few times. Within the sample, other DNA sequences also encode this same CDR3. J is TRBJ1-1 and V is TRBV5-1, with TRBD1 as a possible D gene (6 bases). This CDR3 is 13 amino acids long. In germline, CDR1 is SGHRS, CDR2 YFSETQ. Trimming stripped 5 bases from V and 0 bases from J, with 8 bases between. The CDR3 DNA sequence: TGCGCCAGCAGAGAGGGGGTGAACACTGAAGCTTTCTTT. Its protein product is CASREGVNTEAFF.

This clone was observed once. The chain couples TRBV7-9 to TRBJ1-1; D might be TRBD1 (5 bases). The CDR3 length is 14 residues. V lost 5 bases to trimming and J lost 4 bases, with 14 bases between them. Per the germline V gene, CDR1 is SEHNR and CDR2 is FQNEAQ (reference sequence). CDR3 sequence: CASSLGAGGTEAFF. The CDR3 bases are TGTGCCAGCAGCCTTGGGGCGGGGGGCACTGAAGCTTTCTTT.

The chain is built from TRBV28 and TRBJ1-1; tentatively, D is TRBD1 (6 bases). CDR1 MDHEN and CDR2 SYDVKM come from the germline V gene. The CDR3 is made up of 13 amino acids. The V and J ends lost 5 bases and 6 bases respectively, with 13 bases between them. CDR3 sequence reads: CASSPGHYSEAFF. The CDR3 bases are TGTGCCAGCAGTCCGGGACACTACTCTGAAGCTTTCTTT. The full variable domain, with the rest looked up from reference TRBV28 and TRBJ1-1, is DVKVTQSSRYLVKRTGEKVFLECVQDMDHENMFWYRQDPGLGLRLIYFSYDVKMKEKGDIPEGYSVSREKKERFSLILESASTNQTSMYLCASSPGHYSEAFFGQGTRLTVV.

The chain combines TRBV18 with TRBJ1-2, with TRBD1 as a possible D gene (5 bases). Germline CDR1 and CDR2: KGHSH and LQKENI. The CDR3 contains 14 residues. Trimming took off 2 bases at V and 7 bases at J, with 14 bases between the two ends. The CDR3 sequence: CASSPSGRTGGYTF. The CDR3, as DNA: TGTGCCAGCTCACCATCAGGGCGGACGGGTGGCTACACCTTC.

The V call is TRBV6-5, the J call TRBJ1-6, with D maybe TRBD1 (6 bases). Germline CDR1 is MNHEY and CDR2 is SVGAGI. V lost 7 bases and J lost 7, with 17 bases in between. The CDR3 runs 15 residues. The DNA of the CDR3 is TGTGCCAGCACCCCGGGACACCAACTAAATTCACCCCTCCACTTT. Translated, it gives CASTPGHQLNSPLHF.

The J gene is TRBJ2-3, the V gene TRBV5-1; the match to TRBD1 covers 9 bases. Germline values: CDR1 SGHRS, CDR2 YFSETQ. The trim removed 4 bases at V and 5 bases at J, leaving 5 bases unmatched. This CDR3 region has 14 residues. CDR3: CASSPGTGKDTQYF. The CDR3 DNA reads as TGCGCCAGCAGCCCTGGGACAGGGAAAGATACGCAGTATTTT.

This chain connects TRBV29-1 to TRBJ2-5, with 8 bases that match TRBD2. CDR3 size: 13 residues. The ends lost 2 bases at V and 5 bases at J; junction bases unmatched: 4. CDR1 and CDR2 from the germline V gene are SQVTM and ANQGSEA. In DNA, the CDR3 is TGCAGCGTTGAACGGGGGGGGGCGGAGACCCAGTACTTC. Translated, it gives CSVERGGAETQYF.

The CDR3 DNA reads as TGTGCCAGCAGCTCTACTCGAAACTCACCCCTCCACTTT. Its translation is CASSSTRNSPLHF. The chain couples TRBV11-2 to TRBJ1-6; D gene ambiguous. Germline V gene lookup returns CDR1 SGHAT and CDR2 FQNNGV. With 4 bases removed from V and 10 bases from J, the gap between germline ends came to 11 bases. This CDR3 is built from 13 residues. Combining the CDR3 with reference TRBV11-2 and TRBJ1-6 gives the whole variable domain EAGVAQSPRYKIIEKRQSVAFWCNPISGHATLYWYQQILGQGPKLLIQFQNNGVVDDSQLPKDRFSAERLKGVDSTLKIQPAKLEDSAVYLCASSSTRNSPLHFGNGTRLTVT.

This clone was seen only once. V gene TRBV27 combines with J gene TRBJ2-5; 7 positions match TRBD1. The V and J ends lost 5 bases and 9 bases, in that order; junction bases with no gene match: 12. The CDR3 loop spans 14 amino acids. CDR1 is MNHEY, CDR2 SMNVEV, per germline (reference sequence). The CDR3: CASSVGQTFGAQYF. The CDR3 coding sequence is TGTGCCAGCAGTGTGGGACAGACTTTTGGGGCCCAGTACTTC.

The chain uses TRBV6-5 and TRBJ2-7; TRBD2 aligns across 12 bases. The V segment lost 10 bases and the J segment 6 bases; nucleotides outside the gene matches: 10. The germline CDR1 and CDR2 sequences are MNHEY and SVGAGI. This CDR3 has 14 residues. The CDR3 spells CATKTSGGTLEQYF. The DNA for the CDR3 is TGTGCCACCAAGACTAGCGGGGGAACCCTCGAGCAGTACTTC.

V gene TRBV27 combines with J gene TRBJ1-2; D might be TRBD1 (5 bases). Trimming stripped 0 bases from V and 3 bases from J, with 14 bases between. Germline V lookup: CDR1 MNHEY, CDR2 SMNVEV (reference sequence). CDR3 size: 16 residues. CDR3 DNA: TGTGCCAGCAGTTTATCCGGGCAGGGAATGTACTATGGCTACACCTTC. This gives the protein CASSLSGQGMYYGYTF.

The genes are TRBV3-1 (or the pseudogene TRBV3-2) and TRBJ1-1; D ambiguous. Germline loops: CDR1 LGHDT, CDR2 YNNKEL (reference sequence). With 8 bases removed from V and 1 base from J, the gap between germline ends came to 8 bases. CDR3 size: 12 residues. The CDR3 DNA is TGTGCCAGCCACGGGTGGAACACTGAAGCTTTCTTT. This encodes CASHGWNTEAFF.

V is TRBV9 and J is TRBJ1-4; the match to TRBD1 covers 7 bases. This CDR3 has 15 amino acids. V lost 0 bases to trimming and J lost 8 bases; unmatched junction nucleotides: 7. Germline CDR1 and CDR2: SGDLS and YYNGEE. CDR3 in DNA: TGTGCCAGCAGCGTAGAGGGGACAGTAGACGAAAAACTGTTTTTT. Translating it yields CASSVEGTVDEKLFF.

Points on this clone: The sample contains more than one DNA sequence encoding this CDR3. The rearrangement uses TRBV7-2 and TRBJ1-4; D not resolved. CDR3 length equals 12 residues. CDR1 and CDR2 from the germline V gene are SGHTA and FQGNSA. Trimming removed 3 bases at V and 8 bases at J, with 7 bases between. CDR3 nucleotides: TGTGCCAGCAGCTTTTCCTCCGAAAAACTGTTTTTT. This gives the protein CASSFSSEKLFF. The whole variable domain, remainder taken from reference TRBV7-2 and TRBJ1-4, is GAGVSQSPSNKVTEKGKDVELRCDPISGHTALYWYRQSLGQGLEFLIYFQGNSAPDKSGLPSDRFSAERTGGSVSTLTIQRTQQEDSAVYLCASSFSSEKLFFGSGTQLSVL.

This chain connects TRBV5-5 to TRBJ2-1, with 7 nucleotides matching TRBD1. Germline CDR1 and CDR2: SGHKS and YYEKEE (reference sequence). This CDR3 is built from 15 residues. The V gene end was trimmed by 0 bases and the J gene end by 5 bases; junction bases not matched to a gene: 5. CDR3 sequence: CASSLGQGLNNEQFF. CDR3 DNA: TGTGCCAGCAGCTTGGGACAGGGATTAAACAATGAGCAGTTCTTC.

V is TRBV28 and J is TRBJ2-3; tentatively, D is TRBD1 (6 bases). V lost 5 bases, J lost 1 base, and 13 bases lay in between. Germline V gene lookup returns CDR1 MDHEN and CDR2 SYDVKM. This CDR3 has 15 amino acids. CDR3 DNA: TGTGCCAGCAGTCCAATGGGGGCGGGCACAGATACGCAGTATTTT. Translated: CASSPMGAGTDTQYF.

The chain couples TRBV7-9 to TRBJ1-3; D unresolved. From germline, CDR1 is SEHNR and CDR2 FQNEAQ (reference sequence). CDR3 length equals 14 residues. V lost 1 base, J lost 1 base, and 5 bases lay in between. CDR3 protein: CASSLDSSGNTIYF. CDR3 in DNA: TGTGCCAGCAGCTTAGACTCGTCTGGAAACACCATATATTTT.

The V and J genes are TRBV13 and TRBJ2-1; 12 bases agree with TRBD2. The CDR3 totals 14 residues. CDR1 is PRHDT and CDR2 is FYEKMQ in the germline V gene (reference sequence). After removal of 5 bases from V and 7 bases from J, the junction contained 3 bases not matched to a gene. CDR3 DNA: TGTGCCAGCAGCCCTAGCGGGGGGGCGAATGAGCAGTTCTTC. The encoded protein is CASSPSGGANEQFF.